This TCR beta chain was profiled in a study of blood T cell repertoires in COVID-19. Study background: The origin of the acute and convalescent COVID-19 samples was the United States, Italy and Spain.

Study members were between about 18 and 90 years old and lived in 25 or so US regions. TCRdb keeps only in-frame clones here, not all; method: immunoSEQ multiplex PCR. In the table there are about 480,000 clones, roughly nine tenths of which are singletons. With V trimmed by 3 bases and J by 8 bases, 7 bases remained unmatched. Germline V gives CDR1 SGHRS, CDR2 YFSETQ. The CDR3 runs to 13 residues. Sequences were obtained from PBMCs or T cells enriched from blood (not recorded which). The TCR originated in a woman aged 55-75 years who had recovered from COVID-19. V gene TRBV5-1 combines with J gene TRBJ1-2, with 7 bases matching TRBD1. The CDR3 loop is CASSSGTARGYTF. For the CDR3, the DNA is TGCGCCAGCAGCTCAGGGACAGCCAGGGGCTACACCTTC.